The next 11 T cell receptor beta chains were all read from a single sample in a study of T cell responses to AZD1222 COVID-19 vaccine. The method was immunoSEQ multiplex PCR; TCRdb's version includes in-frame clones alone and lacks a portion of them. The sample carries 70,000 to 90,000 clones, 86% recorded once. Here the sequenced sample was peripheral blood, taken on day 0 of AZD1222 vaccination. These receptors were taken from an adult in good health.

The chain couples TRBV27 to TRBJ1-5; TRBD1 might be the D (5 bases). Germline assignment: CDR1 MNHEY and CDR2 SMNVEV (reference sequence). Deletions cut 5 bases from V and 0 bases from J, with 8 bases between. The CDR3 is 14 residues long. This CDR3 reads CASSRDFSNQPQHF. CDR3 in DNA: TGTGCCAGCAGTAGGGACTTTAGCAATCAGCCCCAGCATTTT.

This clone was detected once. The V gene is TRBV6-5, the J gene TRBJ1-3; no reliable D call. V dropped 7 bases and J dropped 4 bases, with 14 bases sitting between them. Germline lookup yields CDR1 MNHEY and CDR2 SVGAGI. This CDR3 is built from 14 residues. This CDR3 is CASIPTEGGNTIYF. CDR3 DNA sequence: TGTGCCAGCATTCCAACGGAAGGGGGAAACACCATATATTTT.

The J gene is TRBJ2-7, the V gene TRBV9; D ambiguous. Germline loops: CDR1 SGDLS, CDR2 YYNGEE. V was cut by 0 bases and J by 0 bases, with 7 bases left in between. The CDR3 has 14 amino acids. The CDR3 region is CASSVGPGSYEQYF. The CDR3 DNA is TGTGCCAGCAGCGTAGGTCCGGGCTCCTACGAGCAGTACTTC.

The chain combines TRBV15 with TRBJ1-1; D remains ambiguous. V was cut by 1 base and J by 11 bases, with 11 bases left in between. Looked up from germline, CDR1 is LNHNV and CDR2 is YYDKDF (reference sequence). The CDR3 has 12 residues. The CDR3 loop reads CATSRGAPEAFF. DNA for the CDR3: TGTGCCACCAGCAGAGGGGCACCCGAGGCTTTCTTT.

The chain couples TRBV5-4 to TRBJ2-3, with D possibly matching TRBD2 (5 bases). Germline V lookup: CDR1 SGHNT, CDR2 YYREEE (reference sequence). The CDR3 has 16 amino acids. Between the trimmed V and J ends, which lost 4 bases and 0 bases, there was a span of 15 bases. CDR3 residues: CASSLRLTGSTDTQYF. CDR3 nucleotide sequence: TGTGCCAGCAGCCTTAGACTGACGGGGAGCACAGATACGCAGTATTTT.

The chain has TRBV6-5 and TRBJ2-2; no reliable D call. V shed 5 bases and J shed 4 bases, with 11 bases lying between them. Germline V CDR1 and CDR2: MNHEY, SVGAGI. The CDR3 is 14 amino acids. The CDR3 DNA reads as TGTGCCAGCAGTAAGAGCACAAGCACCGGGGAGCTGTTTTTT. It encodes CASSKSTSTGELFF.

This chain connects TRBV5-1 to TRBJ2-5; 11 bases agree with TRBD1. The CDR3 runs 15 residues. Germline CDR1 and CDR2: SGHRS and YFSETQ. Losses at the gene ends were 6 bases for V and 5 bases for J; bases not matched to a gene: 9. Written as DNA, the CDR3 is TGCGCCAGCACCAGCGGGACAGGGGGATGGGAGACCCAGTACTTC. Protein sequence: CASTSGTGGWETQYF.

The chain carries TRBV5-1 and TRBJ2-3; D gene unclear. The germline gives CDR1 SGHRS, CDR2 YFSETQ. This CDR3 comprises 15 residues. V lost 4 bases to trimming and J lost 0 bases, with 12 bases between them. CDR3 region: CASSLLGTSTDTQYF. The CDR3 DNA sequence: TGCGCCAGCAGCCTACTGGGTACGAGCACAGATACGCAGTATTTT.

The J gene is TRBJ2-1, the V gene TRBV7-9; 11 bases are shared with TRBD2. Trimming at V came to 6 bases and at J to 8 bases, leaving 9 bases not matched to a gene. The length of the CDR3 is 15 residues. Germline assignment: CDR1 SEHNR and CDR2 FQNEAQ (reference sequence). CDR3 in DNA: TGTGCCAGCAGAATTAGACTAGCGGGGAGGGATGAGCAGTTCTTC. Its protein product is CASRIRLAGRDEQFF.

The chain combines TRBV7-3 with TRBJ1-1; D call uncertain. Germline V gives CDR1 SGHTA, CDR2 FQGTGA. There are 13 residues in the CDR3. Trimming removed 1 base from V and 1 base from J, with 4 bases in between. CDR3 nucleotide sequence: TGTGCCAGCAGCTTAAATCGGAACACTGAAGCTTTCTTT. It codes for CASSLNRNTEAFF. Full variable domain (rest looked up from reference TRBV7-3 and TRBJ1-1): GAGVSQTPSNKVTEKGKYVELRCDPISGHTALYWYRQSLGQGPEFLIYFQGTGAADDSGLPNDRFFAVRPEGSVSTLKIQRTERGDSAVYLCASSLNRNTEAFFGQGTRLTVV.

The chain recombines TRBV12-3 or TRBV12-4 with TRBJ2-7; TRBD1 is a possible D gene (5 bases). The V end lost 2 bases, the J end lost 3 bases, and 5 bases lay between the germline ends. The CDR3 length is 12 residues. In DNA form, the CDR3 reads TGTGCCAGCAGTTTACAGGGCTACGAGCAGTACTTC. This translates into CASSLQGYEQYF.